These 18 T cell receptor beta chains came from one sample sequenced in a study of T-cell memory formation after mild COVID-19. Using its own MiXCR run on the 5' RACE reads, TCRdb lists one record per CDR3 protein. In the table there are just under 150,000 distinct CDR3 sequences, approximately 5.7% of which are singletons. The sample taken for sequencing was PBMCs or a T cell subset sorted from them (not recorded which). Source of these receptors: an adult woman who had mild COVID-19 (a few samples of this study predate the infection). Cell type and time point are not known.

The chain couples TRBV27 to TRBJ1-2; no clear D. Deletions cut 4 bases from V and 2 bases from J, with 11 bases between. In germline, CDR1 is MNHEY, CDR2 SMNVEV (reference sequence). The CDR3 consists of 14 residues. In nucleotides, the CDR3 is TGTGCCAGCAGTTCCCTGGTTGGCAACTATGGCTACACCTTC. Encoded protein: CASSSLVGNYGYTF.

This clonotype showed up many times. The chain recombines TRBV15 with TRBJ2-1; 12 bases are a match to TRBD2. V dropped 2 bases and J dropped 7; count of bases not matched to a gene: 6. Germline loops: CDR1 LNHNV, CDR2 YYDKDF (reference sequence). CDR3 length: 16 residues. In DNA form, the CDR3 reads TGTGCCACCAGCAGATTCGGACTAGCGGGGCTTAATGAGCAGTTCTTC. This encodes CATSRFGLAGLNEQFF.

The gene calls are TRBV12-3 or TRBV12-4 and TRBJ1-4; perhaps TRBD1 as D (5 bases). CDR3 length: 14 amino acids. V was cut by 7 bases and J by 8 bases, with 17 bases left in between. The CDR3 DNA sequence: TGTGCCAGCACCCAGGCGGGGGGTGGGGAAAAACTGTTTTTT. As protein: CASTQAGGGEKLFF.

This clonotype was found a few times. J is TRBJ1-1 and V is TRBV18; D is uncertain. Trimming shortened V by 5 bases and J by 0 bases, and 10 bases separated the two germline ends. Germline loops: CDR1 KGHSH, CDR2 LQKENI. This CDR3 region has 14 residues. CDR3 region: CASSSIKLNTEAFF. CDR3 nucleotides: TGTGCCAGCTCAAGCATAAAATTGAACACTGAAGCTTTCTTT.

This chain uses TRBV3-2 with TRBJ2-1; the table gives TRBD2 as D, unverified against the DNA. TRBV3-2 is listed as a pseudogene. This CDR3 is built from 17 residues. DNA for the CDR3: TGTGCCAGCAGCCAAGCTCCCGGGGAGGGCGGGTACAATGAGCAGTTCTTC. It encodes CASSQAPGEGGYNEQFF.

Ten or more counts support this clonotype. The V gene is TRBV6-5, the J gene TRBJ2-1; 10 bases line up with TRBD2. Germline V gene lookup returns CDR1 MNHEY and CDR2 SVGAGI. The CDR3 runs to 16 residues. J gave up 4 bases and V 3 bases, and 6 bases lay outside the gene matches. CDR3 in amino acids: CASSYTGLAVYNEQFF. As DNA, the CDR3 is TGTGCCAGCAGTTATACCGGACTAGCGGTATACAATGAGCAGTTCTTC.

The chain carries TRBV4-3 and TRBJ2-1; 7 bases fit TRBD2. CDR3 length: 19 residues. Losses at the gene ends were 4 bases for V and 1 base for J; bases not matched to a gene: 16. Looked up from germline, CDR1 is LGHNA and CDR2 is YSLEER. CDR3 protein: CASSLEIGSASGSYNEQFF. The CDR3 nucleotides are TGCGCCAGCAGCCTCGAGATAGGGAGTGCTAGCGGATCCTACAATGAGCAGTTCTTC.

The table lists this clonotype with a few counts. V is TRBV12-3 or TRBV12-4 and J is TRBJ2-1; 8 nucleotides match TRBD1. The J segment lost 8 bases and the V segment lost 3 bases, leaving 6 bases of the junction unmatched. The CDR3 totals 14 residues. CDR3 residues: CASSFRGRSDEQFF. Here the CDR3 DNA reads TGTGCCAGCAGTTTCAGGGGGCGCTCGGATGAGCAGTTCTTC.

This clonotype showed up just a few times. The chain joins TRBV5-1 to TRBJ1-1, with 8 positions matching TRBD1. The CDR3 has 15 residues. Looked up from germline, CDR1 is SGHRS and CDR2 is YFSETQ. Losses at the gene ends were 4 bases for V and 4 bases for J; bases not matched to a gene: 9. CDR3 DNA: TGCGCCAGCAGCCCCGGACAGGGAAGGGTCACTGAAGCTTTCTTT. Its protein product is CASSPGQGRVTEAFF.

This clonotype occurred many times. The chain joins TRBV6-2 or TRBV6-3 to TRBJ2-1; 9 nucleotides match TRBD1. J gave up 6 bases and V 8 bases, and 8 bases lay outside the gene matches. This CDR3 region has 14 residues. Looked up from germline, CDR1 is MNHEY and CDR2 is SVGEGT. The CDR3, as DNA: TGTGCCAGCGTCTGGGACAGGGAAGCCAATGAGCAGTTCTTC. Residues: CASVWDREANEQFF.

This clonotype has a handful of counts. The CDR3 DNA reads as TGTGCCAGCAGCAAAGGGGCGGAAAGAGCTTTCTTT. Translated, it gives CASSKGAERAFF. The chain joins TRBV21-1 to TRBJ1-1; the listed D gene, TRBD1, was not tested against the DNA. TRBV21-1 is recorded as a pseudogene. This CDR3 comprises 12 residues.

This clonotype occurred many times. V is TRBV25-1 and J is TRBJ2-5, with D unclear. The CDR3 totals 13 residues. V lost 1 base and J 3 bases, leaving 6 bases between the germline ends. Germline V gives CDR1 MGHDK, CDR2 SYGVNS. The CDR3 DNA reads TGTGCCAGCAGTGAATGGAAGGAAGAGACCCAGTACTTC. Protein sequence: CASSEWKEETQYF.

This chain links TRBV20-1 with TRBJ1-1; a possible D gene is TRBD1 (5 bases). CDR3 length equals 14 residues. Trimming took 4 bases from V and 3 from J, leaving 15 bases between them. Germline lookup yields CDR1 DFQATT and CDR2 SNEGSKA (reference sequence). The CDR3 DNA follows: TGCAGTGCTAATAAACCCGGGGGGTACACTGAAGCTTTCTTT. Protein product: CSANKPGGYTEAFF.

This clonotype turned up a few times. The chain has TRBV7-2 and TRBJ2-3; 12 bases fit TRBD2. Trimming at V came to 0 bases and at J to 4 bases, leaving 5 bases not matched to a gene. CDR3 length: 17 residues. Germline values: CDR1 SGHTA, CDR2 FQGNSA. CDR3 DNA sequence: TGTGCCAGCAGCTTAGCAGCTAGCGGGAGGGCCTCAGATACGCAGTATTTT. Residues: CASSLAASGRASDTQYF.

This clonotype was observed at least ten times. The chain's CDR3 is CSARSGARSTDTQYF. Written as DNA, the CDR3 is TGCAGTGCTAGATCAGGGGCCCGTAGCACAGATACGCAGTATTTT. The chain recombines TRBV20-1 with TRBJ2-3; possibly TRBD1 for D (6 bases). The V gene's germline CDR1 is DFQATT and CDR2 SNEGSKA (reference sequence). The CDR3 spans 15 residues. Trimming removed 2 bases at V and 0 bases at J, with 12 bases between.

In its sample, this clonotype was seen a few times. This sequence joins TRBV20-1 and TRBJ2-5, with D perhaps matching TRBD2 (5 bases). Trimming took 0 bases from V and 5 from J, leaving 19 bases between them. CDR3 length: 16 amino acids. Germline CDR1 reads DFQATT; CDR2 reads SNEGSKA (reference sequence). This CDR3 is CSARDDFGLVLETQYF. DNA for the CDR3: TGCAGTGCTAGAGACGATTTCGGACTTGTTTTGGAGACCCAGTACTTC.

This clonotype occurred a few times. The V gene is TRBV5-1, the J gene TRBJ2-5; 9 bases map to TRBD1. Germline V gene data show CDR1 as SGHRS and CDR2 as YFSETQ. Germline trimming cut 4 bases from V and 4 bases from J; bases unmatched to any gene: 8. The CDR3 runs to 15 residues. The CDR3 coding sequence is TGCGCCAGCAGCACGGGACAGGGATCTTCAGAGACCCAGTACTTC. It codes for CASSTGQGSSETQYF.

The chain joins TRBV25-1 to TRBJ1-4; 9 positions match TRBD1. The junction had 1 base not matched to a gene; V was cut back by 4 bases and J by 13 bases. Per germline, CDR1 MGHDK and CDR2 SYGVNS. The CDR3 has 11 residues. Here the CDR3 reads CASSGGQGLFF. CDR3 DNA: TGTGCCAGCAGTGGGGGACAGGGACTGTTTTTT. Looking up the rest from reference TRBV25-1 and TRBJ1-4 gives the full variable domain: EADIYQTPRYLVIGTGKKITLECSQTMGHDKMYWYQQDPGMELHLIHYSYGVNSTEKGDLSSESTVSRIRTEHFPLTLESARPSHTSQYLCASSGGQGLFFGSGTQLSVL.